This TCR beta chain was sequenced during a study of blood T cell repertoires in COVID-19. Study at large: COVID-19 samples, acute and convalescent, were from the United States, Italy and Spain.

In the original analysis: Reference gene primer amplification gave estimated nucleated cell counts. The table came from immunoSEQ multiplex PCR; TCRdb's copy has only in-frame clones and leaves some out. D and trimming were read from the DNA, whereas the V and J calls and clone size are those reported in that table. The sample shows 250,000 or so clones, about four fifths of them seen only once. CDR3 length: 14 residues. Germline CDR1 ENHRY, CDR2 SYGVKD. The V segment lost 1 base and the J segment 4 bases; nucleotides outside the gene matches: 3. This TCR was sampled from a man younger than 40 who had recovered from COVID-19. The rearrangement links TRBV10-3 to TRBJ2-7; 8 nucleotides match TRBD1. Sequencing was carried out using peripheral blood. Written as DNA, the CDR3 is TGTGCCATCAGTGAGTGGACAGGGATATACGAGCAGTACTTC. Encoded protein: CAISEWTGIYEQYF.